This T cell receptor beta chain was found in a study of control samples from healthy donors and cancer patients. V was trimmed by 1 base and J by 7 bases, leaving 11 bases between them. The V gene's germline CDR1 is MNHEY and CDR2 SVGAGI. The CDR3 has 15 amino acids. Only in-frame clones appear in the TCRdb table, and some are missing; sequencing was by immunoSEQ multiplex PCR. The table lists roughly 130,000 clones, approximately 90% of them singletons. The V and J genes are TRBV6-5 and TRBJ1-6; the D is unclear. This receptor was obtained from a man aged 18 to 35 in good health. The specimen sequenced was blood. Written as DNA, the CDR3 is TGTGCCAGCAGTTACTTGGGGAGCTGGAATTCACCCCTCCACTTT. Its translation is CASSYLGSWNSPLHF.